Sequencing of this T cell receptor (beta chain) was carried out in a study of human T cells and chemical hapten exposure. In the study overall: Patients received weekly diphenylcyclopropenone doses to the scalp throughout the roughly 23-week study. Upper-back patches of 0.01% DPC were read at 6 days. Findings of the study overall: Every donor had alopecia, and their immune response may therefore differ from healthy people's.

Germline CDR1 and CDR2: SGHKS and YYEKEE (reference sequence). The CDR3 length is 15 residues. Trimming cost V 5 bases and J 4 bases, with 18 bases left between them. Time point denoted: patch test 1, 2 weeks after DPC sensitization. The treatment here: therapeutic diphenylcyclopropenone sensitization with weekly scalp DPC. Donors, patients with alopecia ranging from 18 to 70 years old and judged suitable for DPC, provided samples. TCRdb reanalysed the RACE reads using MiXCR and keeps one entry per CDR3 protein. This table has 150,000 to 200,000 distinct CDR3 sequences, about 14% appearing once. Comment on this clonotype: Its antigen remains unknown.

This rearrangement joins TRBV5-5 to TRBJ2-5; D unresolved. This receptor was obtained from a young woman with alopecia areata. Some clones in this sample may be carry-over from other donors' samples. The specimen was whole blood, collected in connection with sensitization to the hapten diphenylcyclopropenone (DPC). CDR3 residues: CASSRSGRPPETQYF. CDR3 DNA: TGTGCCAGCAGTAGATCCGGAAGGCCCCCAGAGACCCAGTACTTC.